These 21 T cell receptor beta chains were sequenced from one sample in a study of T-cell memory formation after mild COVID-19. Each CDR3 protein is one row after TCRdb ran MiXCR on the 5' RACE reads. The table shows 120,000 or so distinct CDR3 sequences, with about a sixth occurring only once. The sample comprised PBMCs or a T cell subset sorted from them (not recorded which). These receptors were collected from a man aged 18 to 30 who had mild COVID-19 (a few samples of this study predate the infection). Cell type and time point are not known.

This clonotype was counted between two and nine times. The genes are TRBV29-1 and TRBJ2-3, with TRBD2 as a possible D gene (6 bases). CDR1 and CDR2 from the germline V gene are SQVTM and ANQGSEA. The CDR3 is 14 amino acids. V lost 0 bases to trimming and J lost 7 bases, with 14 bases between them. This CDR3 is CSVEEGRGTNTQYF. The DNA for the CDR3 is TGCAGCGTTGAAGAGGGTCGGGGGACGAATACGCAGTATTTT.

The chain employs TRBV16 and TRBJ1-2, with TRBD1 as a possible D gene (5 bases). This CDR3 is built from 14 residues. V dropped 1 base and J dropped 2 bases, with 8 bases sitting between them. The germline V gene encodes CDR1 KGHSY and CDR2 FQNENV. CDR3 coding DNA: TGTGCCAGCAGCCAATTCAGGGAAAACTATGGCTACACCTTC. This gives the protein CASSQFRENYGYTF.

This clonotype came up a few times. The V call is TRBV11-1, the J call TRBJ2-5; D is undetermined. The CDR3 has 15 residues. Germline CDR1 and CDR2: SGHAT and FQDESV (reference sequence). The V gene lost 5 bases and the J gene lost 0 bases, with 13 bases spanning the gap. CDR3 DNA sequence: TGTGCCAGCAGCGCCCGGGCCTCGTACCAAGAGACCCAGTACTTC. As protein: CASSARASYQETQYF.

The CDR3 protein is CASSYSGSLEGYGYTF. CDR3 sequence (DNA): TGTGCCAGCAGTTACTCGGGGAGCCTCGAGGGGTATGGCTACACCTTC. The gene calls are TRBV6-5 and TRBJ1-2; D may be TRBD1 (5 bases). This CDR3 spans 16 amino acids. Trimming removed 0 bases at V and 5 bases at J, with 16 bases between. Per the germline V gene, CDR1 is MNHEY and CDR2 is SVGAGI.

The chain couples TRBV6-2 or TRBV6-3 to TRBJ2-7; D is unresolved. CDR1 is MNHEY, CDR2 SVGEGT, per germline. This CDR3 is 12 amino acids long. Trimming took 6 bases from V and 5 from J, leaving 11 bases between them. Here the CDR3 DNA reads TGTGCCAGCAGCCCCAAGGACCACGAGCAGTACTTC. Translating gives CASSPKDHEQYF.

This clonotype has a handful of counts. The chain recombines TRBV27 with TRBJ1-1; D perhaps matches TRBD1 (6 bases). The CDR3 totals 16 residues. Germline V gene data show CDR1 as MNHEY and CDR2 as SMNVEV (reference sequence). Trimming stripped 2 bases from V and 4 bases from J, with 17 bases between. The CDR3 region is CASSLLGAGAGTEAFF. Here the CDR3 DNA reads TGTGCCAGCAGTTTACTTGGGGCGGGGGCCGGCACTGAAGCTTTCTTT.

The chain is built from TRBV6-5 and TRBJ2-2; 7 positions match TRBD2. The germline V gene encodes CDR1 MNHEY and CDR2 SVGAGI. Unmatched junction bases numbered 8, after V lost 5 bases and J lost 5 bases. The CDR3 contains 15 residues. CDR3 nucleotide sequence: TGTGCCAGCAGTCCCGGACTAGTTCGGACCGGGGAGCTGTTTTTT. This codes for CASSPGLVRTGELFF.

V is TRBV24-1 and J is TRBJ1-5, with D perhaps matching TRBD1 (5 bases). V was cut by 3 bases and J by 7 bases, with 9 bases left in between. CDR3 length: 13 residues. Germline V gene sequence: CDR1 KGHDR, CDR2 SFDVKD. In nucleotides, the CDR3 is TGTGCCACCAGTGATGAAAGGGGACAGCCCCAGCATTTT. Amino acid sequence: CATSDERGQPQHF.

This clonotype was observed a few times. The rearrangement joins TRBV2 to TRBJ2-3; a possible D gene is TRBD2 (5 bases). The CDR3 has 11 amino acids. CDR1 is SNHLY and CDR2 is FYNNEI in the germline V gene. Trimming pared 4 bases from V and 6 bases from J, leaving 5 bases between. CDR3 loop: CASSGRDTQYF. The DNA for the CDR3 is TGTGCCAGCAGTGGGAGGGATACGCAGTATTTT. The complete variable domain, with remaining parts taken from reference TRBV2 and TRBJ2-3, reads EPEVTQTPSHQVTQMGQEVILRCVPISNHLYFYWYRQILGQKVEFLVSFYNNEISEKSEIFDDQFSVERPDGSNFTLKIRSTKLEDSAMYFCASSGRDTQYFGPGTRLTVL.

The chain employs TRBV12-3 or TRBV12-4 and TRBJ1-5, with D uncertain. Between the trimmed V and J ends, which lost 1 base and 1 base, there was a span of 5 bases. The CDR3 has 14 residues. The chain's CDR3 is CASSLEGSNQPQHF. Here the CDR3 DNA reads TGTGCCAGCAGTTTAGAGGGAAGCAATCAGCCCCAGCATTTT.

This clonotype was counted ten times or more. The chain employs TRBV12-5 and TRBJ2-5; 7 nucleotides align to TRBD1. Trimming cost V 1 base and J 1 base; bases outside gene matches: 3. Looked up from germline, CDR1 is LGHNT and CDR2 is FRNRAP. The CDR3 runs 15 residues. The CDR3 DNA follows: TGTGCTAGTGGTTTGGGGGACAGTACCCAAGAGACCCAGTACTTC. This gives the protein CASGLGDSTQETQYF.

V gene TRBV7-3 combines with J gene TRBJ2-6, with 8 bases lining up with TRBD1. V lost 5 bases to trimming and J lost 3 bases; unmatched junction nucleotides: 12. The CDR3 runs 18 residues. Germline V gives CDR1 SGHTA, CDR2 FQGTGA. The CDR3 nucleotides are TGTGCCAGCAGCAAACCTTCCGAACAGGGGGTTGGGGCCAACGTCCTGACTTTC. It codes for CASSKPSEQGVGANVLTF.

The rearrangement uses TRBV2 and TRBJ2-5; D remains ambiguous. The CDR3 covers 11 residues. Germline V gene sequence: CDR1 SNHLY, CDR2 FYNNEI. V dropped 5 bases and J dropped 5 bases, with 6 bases sitting between them. DNA of the CDR3: TGTGCCAGCAGTATGAGGGAGACCCAGTACTTC. The encoded protein is CASSMRETQYF.

In its sample, this clonotype was seen a few times. V is TRBV4-1 and J is TRBJ1-6; 7 nucleotides align to TRBD1. The junction had 7 bases not matched to a gene; V was cut back by 1 base and J by 10 bases. The CDR3 runs 15 residues. Germline-derived CDR1 and CDR2 are MGHRA and YSYEKL. CDR3 DNA sequence: TGCGCCAGCAGCCAAGGGACAGGCATGCGGTCACCCCTCCACTTT. Translating gives CASSQGTGMRSPLHF.

This clonotype was observed a few times. The chain links TRBV4-1 to TRBJ1-4, with 8 bases identical to TRBD1. The CDR3 spans 15 residues. V lost 4 bases to trimming and J lost 5 bases; unmatched junction nucleotides: 6. Germline V lookup: CDR1 MGHRA, CDR2 YSYEKL. The CDR3 spells CASSPLTGENEKLFF. CDR3 DNA: TGCGCCAGCAGCCCCCTGACAGGGGAGAATGAAAAACTGTTTTTT.

This clonotype occurred a few times. The chain joins TRBV5-1 to TRBJ2-5; tentatively, D is TRBD2 (6 bases). There are 14 residues in the CDR3. V lost 6 bases and J lost 2, with 14 bases in between. CDR1 and CDR2 from the germline V gene are SGHRS and YFSETQ. CDR3 residues: CASKEGTQQETQYF. CDR3 nucleotide sequence: TGCGCCAGCAAGGAGGGGACTCAACAAGAGACCCAGTACTTC.

The chain uses TRBV20-1 and TRBJ1-1; D possibly corresponds to TRBD1 (6 bases). CDR3 length equals 14 residues. Trimming took off 6 bases at V and 4 bases at J, with 18 bases between the two ends. The germline V gene has CDR1 DFQATT and CDR2 SNEGSKA (reference sequence). CDR3: CSAIIRGRGTEAFF. In nucleotides, the CDR3 is TGCAGTGCGATTATCAGGGGACGGGGCACTGAAGCTTTCTTT.

This rearrangement joins TRBV6-5 to TRBJ2-1; D gene unclear. The germline CDR1 and CDR2 sequences are MNHEY and SVGAGI. This CDR3 is 12 amino acids long. Deletions cut 5 bases from V and 6 bases from J, with 8 bases between. The CDR3 DNA follows: TGTGCCAGCAGTAGCCGGGCCAATGAGCAGTTCTTC. This translates into CASSSRANEQFF.

This clonotype has just a few counts. The gene calls are TRBV4-3 and TRBJ2-3; D remains unclear. Germline lookup yields CDR1 LGHNA and CDR2 YSLEER. The V and J ends lost 1 base and 5 bases respectively, with 7 bases between them. The CDR3 totals 13 residues. The CDR3 bases are TGCGCCAGCAGCCAAGTACTGGGAGATACGCAGTATTTT. Protein sequence: CASSQVLGDTQYF.

This clonotype was recorded at least ten times. The chain couples TRBV4-1 to TRBJ2-3; 9 positions agree with TRBD2. The V gene end was trimmed by 2 bases and the J gene end by 2 bases; junction bases not matched to a gene: 11. The CDR3 is made up of 18 amino acids. Germline V gene sequence: CDR1 MGHRA, CDR2 YSYEKL. Written as DNA, the CDR3 is TGCGCCAGCAGCCAACTTCCGGGACTAGCATCCACCACAGATACGCAGTATTTT. This encodes CASSQLPGLASTTDTQYF.

The V call is TRBV9, the J call TRBJ1-3; D call uncertain. Germline-derived CDR1 and CDR2 are SGDLS and YYNGEE. The length of the CDR3 is 15 residues. V lost 2 bases and J lost 0, with 9 bases in between. In DNA, the CDR3 is TGTGCCAGCAGCGTTCGGTGGGACTCTGGAAACACCATATATTTT. Its translation: CASSVRWDSGNTIYF.